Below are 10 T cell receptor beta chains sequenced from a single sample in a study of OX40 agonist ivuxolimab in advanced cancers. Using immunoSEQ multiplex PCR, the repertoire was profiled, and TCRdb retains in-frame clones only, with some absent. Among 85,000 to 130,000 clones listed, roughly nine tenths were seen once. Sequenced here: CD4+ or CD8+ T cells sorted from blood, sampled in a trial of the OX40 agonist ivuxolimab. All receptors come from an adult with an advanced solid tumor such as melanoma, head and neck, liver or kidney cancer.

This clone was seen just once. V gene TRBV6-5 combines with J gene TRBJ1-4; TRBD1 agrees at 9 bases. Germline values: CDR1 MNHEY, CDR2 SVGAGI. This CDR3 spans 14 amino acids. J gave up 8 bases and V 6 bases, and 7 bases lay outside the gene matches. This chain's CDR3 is CASRQGAGREKLFF. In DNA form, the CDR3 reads TGTGCCAGCAGACAGGGGGCTGGTCGGGAAAAACTGTTTTTT.

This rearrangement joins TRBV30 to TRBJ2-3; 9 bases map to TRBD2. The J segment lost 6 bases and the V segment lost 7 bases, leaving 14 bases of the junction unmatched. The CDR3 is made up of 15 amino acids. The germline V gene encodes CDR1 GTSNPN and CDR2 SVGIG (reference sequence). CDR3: CASNPPAGGIDTQYF. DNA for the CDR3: TGTGCCTCAAACCCCCCAGCGGGGGGCATTGATACGCAGTATTTT.

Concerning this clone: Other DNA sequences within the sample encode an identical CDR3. This chain's CDR3 is CASSLAPRGETQYF. CDR3 DNA sequence: TGTGCCAGCAGCTTAGCGCCTAGAGGAGAGACCCAGTACTTC. The J gene is TRBJ2-5, the V gene TRBV7-2; D is ambiguous. The CDR3 contains 14 residues. The germline gives CDR1 SGHTA, CDR2 FQGNSA. V was cut by 0 bases and J by 4 bases, with 9 bases left in between. The full variable domain, completed using reference TRBV7-2 and TRBJ2-5, is GAGVSQSPSNKVTEKGKDVELRCDPISGHTALYWYRQSLGQGLEFLIYFQGNSAPDKSGLPSDRFSAERTGGSVSTLTIQRTQQEDSAVYLCASSLAPRGETQYFGPGTRLLVL.

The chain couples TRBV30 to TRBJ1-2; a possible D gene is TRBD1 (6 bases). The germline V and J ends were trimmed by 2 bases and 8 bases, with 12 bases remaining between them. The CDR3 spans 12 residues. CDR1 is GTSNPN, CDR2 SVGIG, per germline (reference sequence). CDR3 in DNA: TGTGCCTGGAGTAGGGGGGAGGGCGGCTACACCTTC. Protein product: CAWSRGEGGYTF.

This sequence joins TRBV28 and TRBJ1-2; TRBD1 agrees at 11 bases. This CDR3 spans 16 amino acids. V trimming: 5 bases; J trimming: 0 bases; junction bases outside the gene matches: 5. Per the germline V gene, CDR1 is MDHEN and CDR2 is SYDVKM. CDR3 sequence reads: CASSADRGQANYGYTF. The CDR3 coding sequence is TGTGCCAGCAGTGCGGACAGGGGGCAAGCTAACTATGGCTACACCTTC.

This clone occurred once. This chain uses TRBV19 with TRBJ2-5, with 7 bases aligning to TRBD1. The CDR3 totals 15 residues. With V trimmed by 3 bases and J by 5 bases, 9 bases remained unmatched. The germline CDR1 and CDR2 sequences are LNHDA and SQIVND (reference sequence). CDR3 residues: CASSMGQGEYETQYF. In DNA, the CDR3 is TGTGCCAGTAGTATGGGCCAGGGGGAGTACGAGACCCAGTACTTC.

Written as DNA, the CDR3 is TGTGCCAGCAGTCGGACGAGCACTGAAGCTTTCTTT. It specifies CASSRTSTEAFF. This sequence joins TRBV6-6 and TRBJ1-1; D is ambiguous. This CDR3 contains 12 residues. The V and J ends lost 5 bases and 4 bases respectively, with 8 bases between them. Germline V gives CDR1 MNHNY, CDR2 SVGAGI (reference sequence).

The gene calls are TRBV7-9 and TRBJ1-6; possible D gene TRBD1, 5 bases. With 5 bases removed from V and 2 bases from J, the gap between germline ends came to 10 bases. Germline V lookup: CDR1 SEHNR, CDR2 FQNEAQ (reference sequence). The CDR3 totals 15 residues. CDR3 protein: CASSPPGAYNSPLHF. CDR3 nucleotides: TGTGCCAGCAGCCCTCCGGGGGCCTATAATTCACCCCTCCACTTT. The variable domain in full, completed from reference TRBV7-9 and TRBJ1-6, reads DTGVSQNPRHKITKRGQNVTFRCDPISEHNRLYWYRQTLGQGPEFLTYFQNEAQLEKSRLLSDRFSAERPKGSFSTLEIQRTEQGDSAMYLCASSPPGAYNSPLHFGNGTRLTVT.

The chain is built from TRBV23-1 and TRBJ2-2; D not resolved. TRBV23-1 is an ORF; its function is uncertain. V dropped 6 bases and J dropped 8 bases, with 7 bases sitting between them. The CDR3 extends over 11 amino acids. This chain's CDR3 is CASSPMGELFF. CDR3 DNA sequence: TGCGCCAGCAGCCCCATGGGGGAGCTGTTTTTT.

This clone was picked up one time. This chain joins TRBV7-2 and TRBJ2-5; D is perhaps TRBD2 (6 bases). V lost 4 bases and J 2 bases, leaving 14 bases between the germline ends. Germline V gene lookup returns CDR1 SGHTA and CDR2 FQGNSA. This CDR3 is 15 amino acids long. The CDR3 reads CASSSGTLTQETQYF. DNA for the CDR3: TGTGCCAGCAGCTCGGGGACTCTGACACAAGAGACCCAGTACTTC.